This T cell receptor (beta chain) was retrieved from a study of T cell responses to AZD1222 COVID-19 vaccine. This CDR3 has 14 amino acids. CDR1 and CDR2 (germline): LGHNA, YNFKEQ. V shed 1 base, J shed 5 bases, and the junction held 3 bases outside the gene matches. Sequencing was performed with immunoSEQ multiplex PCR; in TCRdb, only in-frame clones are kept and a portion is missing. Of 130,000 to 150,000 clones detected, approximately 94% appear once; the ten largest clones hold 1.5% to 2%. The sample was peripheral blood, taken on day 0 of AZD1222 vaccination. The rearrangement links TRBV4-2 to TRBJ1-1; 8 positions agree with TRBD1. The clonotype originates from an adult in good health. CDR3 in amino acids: CASSQGDRQTEAFF. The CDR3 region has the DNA TGTGCCAGCAGCCAAGGGGACAGGCAAACTGAAGCTTTCTTT.